This T cell receptor (beta chain) was sequenced for a study of shared clonotypes between healthy human individuals. The germline V gene encodes CDR1 MNHEY and CDR2 SVGAGI. V shed 10 bases and J 8 bases; nucleotides not matched to a gene: 13. This CDR3 spans 14 amino acids. Worth noting for this clone: Its matching antigen is unknown.

Original methodology: ImmunoSEQ supplied junction-only sequences lacking quality scores, so filtering was different. TCRdb's table, derived via immunoSEQ multiplex PCR, lists solely in-frame clones and lacks some. That table is the source of V, J and clone size, and D and trimming were worked out from the DNA. The top ten clones hold 10% to 15% of a sample with roughly 490,000 clones, around 78% of them seen once. Study findings and constraints: Read depth was anticipated to influence clonotype sharing among donors.

Sequences were obtained from PBMCs. The V gene is TRBV6-5, the J gene TRBJ2-1; 8 nucleotides match TRBD2. This sequence was found in a woman between 40 and 55 years old in good health. Some clones in this sample may be carry-over from other donors' samples. The CDR3 nucleotides read TGTGCCACCAGGCGGAGCGGGAGTGAAGATGAGCAGTTCTTC. Amino acid sequence: CATRRSGSEDEQFF.